These 32 T cell receptor beta chains were all obtained from the same sample, sequenced in a study of control samples from healthy donors and cancer patients. Only in-frame clones appear in the TCRdb table, and some are missing; sequencing was by immunoSEQ multiplex PCR. Of under 50,000 clones listed, 70% to 90% are singletons. The sequenced sample was PBMCs. All receptors derive from a woman between 55 and 75 years old with lung cancer.

This chain links TRBV13 with TRBJ2-7; D gene uncertain. There are 13 residues in the CDR3. V lost 2 bases and J lost 3, with 8 bases in between. Germline CDR1 PRHDT, CDR2 FYEKMQ (reference sequence). The DNA of the CDR3 is TGTGCCAGCAGCTTACCGTACAGCTACGAGCAGTACTTC. As protein: CASSLPYSYEQYF.

V usage is TRBV15 and J usage is TRBJ2-2; tentatively, D is TRBD1 or TRBD2 (5 bases each). CDR3 length equals 16 residues. Per the germline V gene, CDR1 is LNHNV and CDR2 is YYDKDF (reference sequence). V lost 1 base to trimming and J lost 5 bases, with 14 bases between them. In nucleotides, the CDR3 is TGTGCCACCAGCAGAGGTGGGGGTTCGGAGACCGGGGAGCTGTTTTTT. Protein product: CATSRGGGSETGELFF.

This chain uses TRBV13 with TRBJ2-1; 9 bases are shared with TRBD2. V lost 5 bases and J lost 9; bases outside the gene matches: 11. From germline, CDR1 is PRHDT and CDR2 FYEKMQ (reference sequence). This CDR3 contains 15 residues. The CDR3 region is CASSTEGSGSGEQFF. The CDR3 DNA is TGTGCCAGCAGCACGGAGGGTAGCGGGAGTGGTGAGCAGTTCTTC.

This rearrangement joins TRBV7-3 to TRBJ2-1; D call uncertain. The CDR3 has 13 amino acids. Deletions cut 0 bases from V and 10 bases from J, with 10 bases between. The germline gives CDR1 SGHTA, CDR2 FQGTGA. CDR3 coding DNA: TGTGCCAGCAGCTTAACCACTTTGGCCGAGCAGTTCTTC. Translating gives CASSLTTLAEQFF. Using reference TRBV7-3 and TRBJ2-1 for the parts outside the CDR3, the full variable domain is GAGVSQTPSNKVTEKGKYVELRCDPISGHTALYWYRQSLGQGPEFLIYFQGTGAADDSGLPNDRFFAVRPEGSVSTLKIQRTERGDSAVYLCASSLTTLAEQFFGPGTRLTVL.

The rearrangement joins TRBV6-6 to TRBJ1-5; 10 bases are a match to TRBD1. V shed 4 bases, J shed 4 bases, and the junction held 4 bases outside the gene matches. CDR3 size: 15 residues. The germline gives CDR1 MNHNY, CDR2 SVGAGI (reference sequence). The CDR3 DNA is TGTGCCAGCAGTTTCCGGGACAGGGGTAATCAGCCCCAGCATTTT. Protein: CASSFRDRGNQPQHF.

This chain joins TRBV19 and TRBJ1-4; 7 bases line up with TRBD1. There are 14 residues in the CDR3. Germline V CDR1 and CDR2: LNHDA, SQIVND (reference sequence). After removal of 6 bases from V and 8 bases from J, the junction contained 9 bases not matched to a gene. The CDR3 is CASSLGQEIEKLFF. DNA for the CDR3: TGTGCCAGTAGCCTCGGACAGGAGATCGAAAAACTGTTTTTT.

This chain connects TRBV27 to TRBJ1-5, with a possible D match to TRBD1 (5 bases). The germline CDR1 and CDR2 sequences are MNHEY and SMNVEV (reference sequence). CDR3 length equals 13 residues. V lost 3 bases, J lost 5 bases, and 8 bases lay in between. Here the CDR3 DNA reads TGTGCCAGCAGTTTTTTGGGGGATCAGCCCCAGCATTTT. Protein: CASSFLGDQPQHF.

CDR3 in amino acids: CASSLDSTYEQYF. The DNA of the CDR3 is TGTGCCAGTAGCCTGGACAGTACCTACGAGCAGTACTTC. The chain joins TRBV19 to TRBJ2-7; D is perhaps TRBD1 (6 bases). Germline values: CDR1 LNHDA, CDR2 SQIVND (reference sequence). The CDR3 extends over 13 amino acids. V lost 6 bases and J lost 2, with 11 bases in between.

The rearrangement uses TRBV7-9 and TRBJ2-7, with 13 bases identical to TRBD2. The CDR3 totals 18 residues. Germline CDR1 SEHNR, CDR2 FQNEAQ (reference sequence). V was clipped by 6 bases and J by 0 bases; unmatched bases: 11. The CDR3 bases are TGTGCCAGCAGTCTCTCGCCCGGACTAGCGGGAGACTCCTACGAGCAGTACTTC. This translates into CASSLSPGLAGDSYEQYF.

This clone is medium-sized in the sample. V gene TRBV4-2 combines with J gene TRBJ1-1; 7 bases map to TRBD1. There are 15 residues in the CDR3. Germline trimming cut 4 bases from V and 4 bases from J; bases unmatched to any gene: 9. Per the germline V gene, CDR1 is LGHNA and CDR2 is YNFKEQ. The CDR3, as DNA: TGTGCCAGCAGCCCTCCCGGGACAGAGGTCACTGAAGCTTTCTTT. This gives the protein CASSPPGTEVTEAFF.

The chain uses TRBV12-3 or TRBV12-4 and TRBJ1-2; 10 bases fit TRBD1. The CDR3 has 13 residues. V trimming: 11 bases; J trimming: 3 bases; junction bases outside the gene matches: 6. This CDR3 is CACGTGVDYGYTF. As DNA, the CDR3 is TGTGCCTGCGGGACAGGGGTAGACTATGGCTACACCTTC.

This clone was seen more than once but under ten times. The chain combines TRBV18 with TRBJ2-7; 10 nucleotides agree with TRBD1. Trimming at V came to 2 bases and at J to 3 bases, leaving 10 bases not matched to a gene. Per germline, CDR1 KGHSH and CDR2 LQKENI. The CDR3 is made up of 17 amino acids. CDR3 amino acids: CASSPNLLGTGVYEQYF. CDR3 sequence (DNA): TGTGCCAGCTCACCAAATCTGTTAGGGACAGGGGTCTACGAGCAGTACTTC.

The chain joins TRBV7-9 to TRBJ1-4, with a possible D match to TRBD1 (5 bases). The germline V gene has CDR1 SEHNR and CDR2 FQNEAQ (reference sequence). This CDR3 has 16 amino acids. The V and J ends lost 4 bases and 1 base respectively, with 13 bases between them. The CDR3 spells CASSSVLGQTNEKLFF. The CDR3 DNA reads as TGTGCCAGCAGCTCTGTTCTCGGACAAACTAATGAAAAACTGTTTTTT.

The chain recombines TRBV6-5 with TRBJ2-7; TRBD2 might be the D (5 bases). The CDR3 length is 16 residues. Germline V gene sequence: CDR1 MNHEY, CDR2 SVGAGI. V gave up 0 bases and J gave up 5 bases, with 17 bases separating them. CDR3 in amino acids: CASSYSPGFLNDEQYF. The CDR3 DNA sequence: TGTGCCAGCAGTTACTCACCGGGATTTCTGAACGACGAGCAGTACTTC.

This clone was seen just once. V is TRBV11-2 and J is TRBJ2-1; tentatively, D is TRBD2 (5 bases). There are 15 residues in the CDR3. Trimming took 3 bases from V and 4 from J, leaving 13 bases between them. The germline CDR1 and CDR2 sequences are SGHAT and FQNNGV. In DNA, the CDR3 is TGTGCCAGCAGCTTCCGGGGAAACGAGTACAATGAGCAGTTCTTC. Residues: CASSFRGNEYNEQFF. The variable domain in full, completed from reference TRBV11-2 and TRBJ2-1, reads EAGVAQSPRYKIIEKRQSVAFWCNPISGHATLYWYQQILGQGPKLLIQFQNNGVVDDSQLPKDRFSAERLKGVDSTLKIQPAKLEDSAVYLCASSFRGNEYNEQFFGPGTRLTVL.

This chain uses TRBV9 with TRBJ1-3, with D maybe TRBD1 (5 bases). Trimming cost V 2 bases and J 2 bases, with 8 bases left between them. Germline V CDR1 and CDR2: SGDLS, YYNGEE. The CDR3 has 14 residues. CDR3 sequence: CASSVEGTGNTIYF. Written as DNA, the CDR3 is TGTGCCAGCAGCGTTGAGGGGACTGGAAACACCATATATTTT.

The gene calls are TRBV12-5 and TRBJ2-3; TRBD2 aligns across 12 bases. The trim removed 4 bases at V and 2 bases at J, leaving 4 bases unmatched. The V gene's germline CDR1 is LGHNT and CDR2 FRNRAP. The CDR3 extends over 16 amino acids. The CDR3 bases are TGTGCTAGTGGTTCCGGGACTAGCGGGCTCACAGATACGCAGTATTTT. Translated: CASGSGTSGLTDTQYF.

This chain joins TRBV29-1 and TRBJ1-4; D uncertain. Deletions cut 5 bases from V and 8 bases from J, with 9 bases between. CDR3 size: 11 residues. The V gene's germline CDR1 is SQVTM and CDR2 ANQGSEA. CDR3 amino acids: CSVLSGEKLFF. The CDR3 DNA reads as TGCAGCGTTCTTTCGGGGGAAAAACTGTTTTTT.

The J gene is TRBJ2-7, the V gene TRBV19; D is undetermined. The length of the CDR3 is 13 residues. The ends were cut back, 3 bases at V and 5 bases at J, with 11 bases in the middle. The germline V gene has CDR1 LNHDA and CDR2 SQIVND (reference sequence). The CDR3, as DNA: TGTGCCAGTAGTATTTCGGTCAGAGACGAGCAGTACTTC. It yields the protein CASSISVRDEQYF. Variable domain in full (rest from reference TRBV19 and TRBJ2-7): DGGITQSPKYLFRKEGQNVTLSCEQNLNHDAMYWYRQDPGQGLRLIYYSQIVNDFQKGDIAEGYSVSREKKESFPLTVTSAQKNPTAFYLCASSISVRDEQYFGPGTRLTVT.

The chain uses TRBV4-3 and TRBJ2-7; no reliable D call. There are 13 residues in the CDR3. Germline CDR1 reads LGHNA; CDR2 reads YSLEER. Trimming took off 0 bases at V and 5 bases at J, with 8 bases between the two ends. CDR3 sequence: CASSQDVSHEQYF. CDR3 DNA sequence: TGCGCCAGCAGCCAAGATGTTTCCCACGAGCAGTACTTC.

V gene TRBV4-3 combines with J gene TRBJ1-1; D possibly corresponds to TRBD1 (5 bases). CDR3 length: 15 residues. Per the germline V gene, CDR1 is LGHNA and CDR2 is YSLEER. The germline V and J ends were trimmed by 0 bases and 3 bases, with 11 bases remaining between them. The CDR3 DNA sequence: TGCGCCAGCAGCCAAGATCGCCCGGGGGACACTGAAGCTTTCTTT. It yields the protein CASSQDRPGDTEAFF.

The chain combines TRBV9 with TRBJ1-2; D unresolved. The CDR3 loop spans 13 amino acids. Trimming removed 4 bases at V and 4 bases at J, with 11 bases between. Per germline, CDR1 SGDLS and CDR2 YYNGEE. This CDR3 is CASSPGRTYGYTF. In nucleotides, the CDR3 is TGTGCCAGCAGCCCCGGACGGACCTATGGCTACACCTTC.

The chain is built from TRBV3-1 (or the pseudogene TRBV3-2) and TRBJ2-4; the D is unclear. The CDR3 has 11 amino acids. The ends were cut back, 2 bases at V and 7 bases at J, with 3 bases in the middle. Germline V CDR1 and CDR2: LGHDT, YNNKEL (reference sequence). DNA for the CDR3: TGTGCCAGCAGCCAATTCAACATTCAGTACTTC. Translated: CASSQFNIQYF.

This sequence joins TRBV27 and TRBJ2-5, with a weak D call TRBD1 (5 bases). V was shortened by 5 bases and J by 2 bases, with 9 bases between the two germline ends. The CDR3 is 13 amino acids. CDR1 and CDR2 from the germline V gene are MNHEY and SMNVEV (reference sequence). The CDR3 spells CASSVDSQETQYF. In DNA form, the CDR3 reads TGTGCCAGCAGTGTAGACAGTCAAGAGACCCAGTACTTC.

The chain links TRBV28 to TRBJ2-7; possible D gene TRBD2, 5 bases. CDR3 size: 13 residues. The V and J ends lost 8 bases and 3 bases respectively, with 14 bases between them. Germline CDR1 MDHEN, CDR2 SYDVKM. The CDR3 DNA follows: TGTGCCAGCTTAGCGAAAGCCAACTACGAGCAGTACTTC. The encoded protein is CASLAKANYEQYF.

The V call is TRBV28, the J call TRBJ2-1, with D possibly TRBD2 on 5 matching bases. Germline CDR1 is MDHEN and CDR2 is SYDVKM. Trimming cost V 5 bases and J 8 bases, with 19 bases left between them. The CDR3 has 15 amino acids. The CDR3 sequence: CASSGLTGKAHEQFF. CDR3 nucleotides: TGTGCCAGCAGTGGATTGACGGGAAAGGCCCATGAGCAGTTCTTC.

This chain links TRBV10-3 with TRBJ1-1; the D is unclear. Looked up from germline, CDR1 is ENHRY and CDR2 is SYGVKD. The CDR3 consists of 15 residues. With 3 bases removed from V and 5 bases from J, the gap between germline ends came to 16 bases. CDR3 sequence: CAISEGWQIKTEAFF. DNA of the CDR3: TGTGCCATCAGTGAAGGTTGGCAGATCAAAACTGAAGCTTTCTTT.

V and J are TRBV6-5 and TRBJ1-2; 7 bases map to TRBD1. CDR3 length: 15 residues. Germline V gives CDR1 MNHEY, CDR2 SVGAGI. V was pared by 0 bases and J by 2 bases, with 3 bases of the junction left unmatched. The CDR3: CASSYSETGNYGYTF. The CDR3 DNA reads TGTGCCAGCAGTTACTCAGAGACAGGGAACTATGGCTACACCTTC.

The V and J genes are TRBV10-3 and TRBJ1-5, with D possibly being TRBD1 (6 bases). This CDR3 spans 15 amino acids. V was trimmed by 6 bases and J by 1 base, leaving 13 bases between them. CDR1 and CDR2 (germline): ENHRY, SYGVKD. The DNA of the CDR3 is TGTGCCATCAGACAGGGTAGGGGAAGCAATCAGCCCCAGCATTTT. It specifies CAIRQGRGSNQPQHF.

The rearrangement links TRBV25-1 to TRBJ2-3; 12 bases are shared with TRBD2. Germline V gene sequence: CDR1 MGHDK, CDR2 SYGVNS. V lost 6 bases to trimming and J lost 3 bases; unmatched junction nucleotides: 10. The length of the CDR3 is 17 residues. This CDR3 reads CASSPPPSGGGTDTQYF. In DNA form, the CDR3 reads TGTGCCAGCAGCCCTCCTCCTAGCGGGGGGGGGACAGATACGCAGTATTTT.

The V gene is TRBV20-1, the J gene TRBJ1-1; D unclear. Germline CDR1 and CDR2: DFQATT and SNEGSKA (reference sequence). V lost 5 bases and J lost 8, with 12 bases in between. The CDR3 loop spans 11 amino acids. Written as DNA, the CDR3 is TGCAGTGCTGGCGTGAGGCGAGAAGCTTTCTTT. This sequence encodes CSAGVRREAFF.

This clone appeared once. The V gene is TRBV28, the J gene TRBJ1-1; D gene ambiguous. There are 14 residues in the CDR3. V shed 7 bases and J shed 2 bases, with 14 bases lying between them. Germline V gene data show CDR1 as MDHEN and CDR2 as SYDVKM. The CDR3 DNA sequence: TGTGCCAGCACTCAACCCGGCAGAAACACTGAAGCTTTCTTT. Translation gives CASTQPGRNTEAFF.